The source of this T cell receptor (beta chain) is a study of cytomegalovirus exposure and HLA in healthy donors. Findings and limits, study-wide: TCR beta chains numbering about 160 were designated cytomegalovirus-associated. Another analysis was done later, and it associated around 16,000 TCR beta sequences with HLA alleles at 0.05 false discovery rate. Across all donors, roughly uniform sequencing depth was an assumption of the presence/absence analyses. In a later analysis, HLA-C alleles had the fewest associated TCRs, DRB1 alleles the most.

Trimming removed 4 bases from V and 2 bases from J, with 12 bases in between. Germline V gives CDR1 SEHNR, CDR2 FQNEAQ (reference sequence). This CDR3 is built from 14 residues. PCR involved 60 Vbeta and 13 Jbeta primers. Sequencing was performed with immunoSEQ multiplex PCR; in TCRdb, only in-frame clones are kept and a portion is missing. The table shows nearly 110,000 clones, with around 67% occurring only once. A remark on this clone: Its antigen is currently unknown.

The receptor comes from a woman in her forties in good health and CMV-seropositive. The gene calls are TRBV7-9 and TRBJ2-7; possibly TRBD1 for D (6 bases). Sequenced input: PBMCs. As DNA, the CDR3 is TGTGCCAGCAGCTCTAAACAGGGCCCCTACGAGCAGTACTTC. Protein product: CASSSKQGPYEQYF.